This T cell receptor beta chain was sequenced for a study of spatial heterogeneity in lung cancer. Background on the study: Detected beta-chain sequences consistently exceeded alpha-chain sequences. Each distinct TCR and UMI combination averaged more than ten appearances in raw reads.

Single TCR cDNA molecules each had their own unique molecular identifier. One entry per CDR3 protein, called by TCRdb with MiXCR from the 5' RACE reads. The sample carries approximately 10,000 distinct CDR3 sequences, about 17% recorded once. The CDR3 has 15 amino acids. Germline V gene lookup returns CDR1 LNHDA and CDR2 SQIVND (reference sequence). V was shortened by 5 bases and J by 0 bases, with 10 bases between the two germline ends. This sample's time point: sample taken at primary tumor resection. Sequencing was performed on whole RNA extracted from tumor and nontumor lung tissue, or from frozen PBMC, and the material was left unsorted. Study-wide results and caveats: At tumor resection, ubiquitous expanded TCRs were detected in blood more often than later.

With regard to this clonotype: Antigen: not known.

The chain carries TRBV19 and TRBJ2-2; D is possibly TRBD1 (6 bases). The sequencing here drew on PBMCs, taken at surgery. The TCR originated in a male donor with early-stage non-small cell lung cancer. CDR3 nucleotide sequence: TGTGCCAGTAGTCCTGGGACATCGAACACCGGGGAGCTGTTTTTT. It specifies CASSPGTSNTGELFF.